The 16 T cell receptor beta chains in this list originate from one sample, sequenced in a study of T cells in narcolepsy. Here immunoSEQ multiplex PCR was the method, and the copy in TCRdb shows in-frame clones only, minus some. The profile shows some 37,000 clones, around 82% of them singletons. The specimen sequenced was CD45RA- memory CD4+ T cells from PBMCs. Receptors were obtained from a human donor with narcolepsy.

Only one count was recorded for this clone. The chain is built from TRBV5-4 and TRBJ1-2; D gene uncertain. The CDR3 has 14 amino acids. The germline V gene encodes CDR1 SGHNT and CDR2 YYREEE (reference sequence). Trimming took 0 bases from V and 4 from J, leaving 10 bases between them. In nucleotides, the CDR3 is TGTGCCAGCAGCTTGGATAAAACCGCCTATGGCTACACCTTC. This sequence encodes CASSLDKTAYGYTF. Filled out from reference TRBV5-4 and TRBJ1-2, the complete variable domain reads ETGVTQSPTHLIKTRGQQVTLRCSSQSGHNTVSWYQQALGQGPQFIFQYYREEENGRGNFPPRFSGLQFPNYSSELNVNALELDDSALYLCASSLDKTAYGYTFGSGTRLTVV.

Written as DNA, the CDR3 is TGTGCCAGCAGCTTGGGTGACAGTCCGGGAGAAAAACTGTTTTTT. This sequence encodes CASSLGDSPGEKLFF. The chain is built from TRBV5-5 and TRBJ1-4; TRBD1 is a possible D gene (5 bases). V was cut by 0 bases and J by 8 bases, with 14 bases left in between. There are 15 residues in the CDR3. Germline CDR1 SGHKS, CDR2 YYEKEE (reference sequence).

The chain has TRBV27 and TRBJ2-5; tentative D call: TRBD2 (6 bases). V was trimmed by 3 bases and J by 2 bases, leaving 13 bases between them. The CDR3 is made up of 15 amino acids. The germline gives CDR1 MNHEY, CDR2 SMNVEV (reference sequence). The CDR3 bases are TGTGCCAGCAGTTTTGGAGGGGCTAGTCAAGAGACCCAGTACTTC. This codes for CASSFGGASQETQYF.

CDR3 amino acids: CASSLESSGQPQHF. CDR3 coding DNA: TGTGCCAGCAGCTTAGAGTCCTCGGGTCAGCCCCAGCATTTT. The chain couples TRBV7-2 to TRBJ1-5; D gene ambiguous. Trimming stripped 1 base from V and 6 bases from J, with 10 bases between. Germline-derived CDR1 and CDR2 are SGHTA and FQGNSA. CDR3 length equals 14 residues.

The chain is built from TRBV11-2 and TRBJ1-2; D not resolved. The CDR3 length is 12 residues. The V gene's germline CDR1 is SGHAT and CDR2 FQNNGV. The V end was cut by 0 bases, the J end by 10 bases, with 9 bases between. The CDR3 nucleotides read TGTGCCAGCAGCTTAGAGGGGTGGGACTACACCTTC. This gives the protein CASSLEGWDYTF.

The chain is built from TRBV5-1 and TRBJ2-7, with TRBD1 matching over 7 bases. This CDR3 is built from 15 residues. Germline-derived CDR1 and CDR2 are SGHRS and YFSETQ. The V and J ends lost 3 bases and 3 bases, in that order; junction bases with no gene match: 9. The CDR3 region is CASSSTKGGDYEQYF. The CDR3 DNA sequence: TGCGCCAGCAGCTCGACCAAAGGGGGCGACTACGAGCAGTACTTC.

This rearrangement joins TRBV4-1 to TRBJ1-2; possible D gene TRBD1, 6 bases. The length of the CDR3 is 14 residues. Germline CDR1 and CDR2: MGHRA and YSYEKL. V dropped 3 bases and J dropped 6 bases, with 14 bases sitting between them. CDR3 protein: CASSQQGQGHGYTF. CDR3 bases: TGCGCCAGCAGCCAGCAGGGCCAGGGGCATGGCTACACCTTC.

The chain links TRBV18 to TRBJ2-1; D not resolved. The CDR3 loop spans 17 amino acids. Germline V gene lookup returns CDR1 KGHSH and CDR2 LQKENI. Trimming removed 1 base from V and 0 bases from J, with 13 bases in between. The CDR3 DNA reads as TGTGCCAGCTCACCACTTTCGTTCGCTAGCTCCTACAATGAGCAGTTCTTC. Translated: CASSPLSFASSYNEQFF.

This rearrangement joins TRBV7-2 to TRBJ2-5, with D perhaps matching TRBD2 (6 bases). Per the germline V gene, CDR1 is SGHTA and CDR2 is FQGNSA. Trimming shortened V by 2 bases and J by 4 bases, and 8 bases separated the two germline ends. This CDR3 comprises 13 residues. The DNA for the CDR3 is TGTGCCAGCAGCTTACTGGGAGGAGAGACCCAGTACTTC. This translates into CASSLLGGETQYF.

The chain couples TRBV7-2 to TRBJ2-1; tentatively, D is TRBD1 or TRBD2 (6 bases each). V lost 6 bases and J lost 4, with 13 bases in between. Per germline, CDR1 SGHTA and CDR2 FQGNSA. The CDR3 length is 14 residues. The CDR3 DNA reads TGTGCCAGCAGTATAGGGGGGAGTTACAATGAGCAGTTCTTC. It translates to CASSIGGSYNEQFF.

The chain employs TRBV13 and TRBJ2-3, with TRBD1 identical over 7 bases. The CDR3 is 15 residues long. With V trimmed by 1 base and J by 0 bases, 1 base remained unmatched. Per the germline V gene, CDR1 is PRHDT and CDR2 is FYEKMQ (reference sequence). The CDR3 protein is CASSLVTGSTDTQYF. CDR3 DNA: TGTGCCAGCAGCTTAGTGACAGGGAGCACAGATACGCAGTATTTT. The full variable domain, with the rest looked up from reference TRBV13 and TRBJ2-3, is AAGVIQSPRHLIKEKRETATLKCYPIPRHDTVYWYQQGPGQDPQFLISFYEKMQSDKGSIPDRFSAQQFSDYHSELNMSSLELGDSALYFCASSLVTGSTDTQYFGPGTRLTVL.

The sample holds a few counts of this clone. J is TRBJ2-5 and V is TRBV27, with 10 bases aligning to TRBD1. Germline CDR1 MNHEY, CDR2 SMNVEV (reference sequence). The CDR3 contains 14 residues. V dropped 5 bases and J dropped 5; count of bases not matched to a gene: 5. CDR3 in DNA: TGTGCCAGCAGTAGGGACAGGGGATGGGAGACCCAGTACTTC. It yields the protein CASSRDRGWETQYF.

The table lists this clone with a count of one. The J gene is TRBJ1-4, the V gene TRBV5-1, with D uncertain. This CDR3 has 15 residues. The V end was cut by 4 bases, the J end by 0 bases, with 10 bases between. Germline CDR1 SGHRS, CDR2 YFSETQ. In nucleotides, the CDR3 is TGCGCCAGCAGCCCTCAGCCGGCAACTAATGAAAAACTGTTTTTT. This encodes CASSPQPATNEKLFF.

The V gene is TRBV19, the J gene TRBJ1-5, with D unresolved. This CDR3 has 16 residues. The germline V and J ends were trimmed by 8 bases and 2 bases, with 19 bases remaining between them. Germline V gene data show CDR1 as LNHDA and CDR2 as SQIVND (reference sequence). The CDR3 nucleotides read TGTGCCAGTCCCCCGGTAGGGAATTTAGGCAATCAGCCCCAGCATTTT. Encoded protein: CASPPVGNLGNQPQHF.

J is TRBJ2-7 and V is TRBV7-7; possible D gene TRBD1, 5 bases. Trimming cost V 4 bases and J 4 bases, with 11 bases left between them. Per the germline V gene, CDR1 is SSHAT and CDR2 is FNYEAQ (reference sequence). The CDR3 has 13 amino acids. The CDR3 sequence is CASSSSQGYEQYF. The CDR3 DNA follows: TGTGCCAGCAGCTCATCCCAGGGTTACGAGCAGTACTTC.

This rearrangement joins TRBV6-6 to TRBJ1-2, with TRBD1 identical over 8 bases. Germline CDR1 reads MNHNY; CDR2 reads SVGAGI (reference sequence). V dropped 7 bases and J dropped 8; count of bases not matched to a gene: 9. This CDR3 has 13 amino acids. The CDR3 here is CASTLPAGGGYTF. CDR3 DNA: TGTGCCAGCACACTGCCAGCAGGGGGCGGCTACACCTTC.